This T cell receptor beta chain came from a study of blood T cell repertoires in COVID-19. In the original workflow: Using reference gene primer amplification, nucleated cell counts were estimated. Sequencing was performed with immunoSEQ multiplex PCR; in TCRdb, only in-frame clones are kept and a portion is missing. For V, J and clone size, that table is used; D and trimming come from the DNA. The sample consists of 200,000 to 250,000 clones, about 90% of them appearing once. It was during active infection that Seattle patients were enrolled and then longitudinally followed. After removal of 1 base from V and 1 base from J, the junction contained 8 bases not matched to a gene. The germline V gene encodes CDR1 SGHNT and CDR2 YYREEE (reference sequence). The CDR3 loop spans 18 amino acids.

This clonotype was sampled from a young man with COVID-19, enrolled during active disease. Source material: peripheral blood. The chain carries TRBV5-4 and TRBJ2-6, with 7 bases matching TRBD1. The CDR3 bases are TGTGCCAGCAGCTTGAATTCCCGGACAGGATCTGGGGCCAACGTCCTGACTTTC. Its translation is CASSLNSRTGSGANVLTF.